Described below is a single T cell receptor beta chain sequence and its context. Antigen unknown. The V end lost 2 bases, the J end lost 7 bases, and 8 bases lay between the germline ends. This CDR3 has 12 residues. Germline V lookup: CDR1 GTSNPN, CDR2 SVGIG (reference sequence). The data were obtained in a study of long-term antiretroviral therapy in people with HIV. Survey level was the resolution at which the v3.0 immunoSEQ assay ran. The method was immunoSEQ multiplex PCR; TCRdb's version includes in-frame clones alone and lacks a portion of them. The sample carries around 30,000 clones, over 90% recorded once. Study outcomes and limitations: No data on ART adherence, viral resistance or therapy changes. An increase in diversity followed ART, yet levels stayed below transplant donor controls.

A minimum of one pre-ART and two post-ART PBMC samples existed for each donor. Specimen: unsorted PBMCs, collected approximately 6.5 years after starting antiretroviral therapy. This sequence was found in a woman aged 40 to 50 with HIV. This chain links TRBV30 with TRBJ1-4; D uncertain. In DNA, the CDR3 is TGTGCCTGGAGTCCGAGAGGTGAAAAACTGTTTTTT. It encodes CAWSPRGEKLFF.